The entry below describes one TCR beta chain. Its antigen is unknown. The PCR employed 60 Vbeta primers together with 13 Jbeta primers. Sequenced by immunoSEQ multiplex PCR; TCRdb stores in-frame clones only, minus some. This sample has about 150,000 clones, with about 88% found just once. These data come from a study of cytomegalovirus exposure and HLA in healthy donors. General study points: Donor immune exposure was known only as CMV serostatus. According to an earlier analysis, most TCR beta V segments yielded productive rearrangements about 87% or about 30% of the time. Presence/absence analyses assumed roughly uniform sequencing depth across donors.

This CDR3 spans 15 amino acids. J gave up 0 bases and V 3 bases, and 3 bases lay outside the gene matches. From germline, CDR1 is SEHNR and CDR2 FQNEAQ (reference sequence). The rearrangement uses TRBV7-9 and TRBJ2-3; TRBD2 agrees at 7 bases. Sequenced input: PBMCs. This clonotype was sampled from a woman aged 18-35 years in good health and CMV-seronegative. Written as DNA, the CDR3 is TGTGCCAGCAGCTTCTTAGCGGGTAGCACAGATACGCAGTATTTT. This codes for CASSFLAGSTDTQYF.